In its sample, the clone carrying this TCR beta chain was seen a few times. Its antigen is currently unknown. The sample comes from a study of CD8+CD57+ T cells in acquired aplastic anemia. Study details: Mean yield of DNA from sorted CD4+ and CD8+ cells was 3.2 ug. Study results and caveats: Patients versus controls showed no significant CD8+ Simpson's diversity difference.

Germline-derived CDR1 and CDR2 are SNHLY and FYNNEI. CDR3 length equals 10 residues. With 3 bases removed from V and 7 bases from J, the gap between germline ends came to 3 bases. Before being chosen for sequencing, patients had shown CD8+CD57+ cell expansion by flow cytometry. As a group, the patients uniformly had severe acquired aplastic anemia. TCR beta VDJ and CDR3 profiles were obtained from a genomic DNA template. From the reads, TCRdb called clonotypes with MiXCR, one entry per CDR3 protein. Altogether about 200,000 distinct CDR3 sequences are present, more than 55% being singletons, with the ten largest covering roughly 62%.

Sequencing was performed on sorted CD4+, CD8+, or CD8+CD57+ T cells (not recorded which) from PBMCs. The receptor was isolated from a human donor with aplastic anemia. The chain combines TRBV2 with TRBJ1-2; the D is unclear. The CDR3 coding sequence is TGTGCCAGCAGTGACCCTGGCTACACCTTC. The encoded protein is CASSDPGYTF.